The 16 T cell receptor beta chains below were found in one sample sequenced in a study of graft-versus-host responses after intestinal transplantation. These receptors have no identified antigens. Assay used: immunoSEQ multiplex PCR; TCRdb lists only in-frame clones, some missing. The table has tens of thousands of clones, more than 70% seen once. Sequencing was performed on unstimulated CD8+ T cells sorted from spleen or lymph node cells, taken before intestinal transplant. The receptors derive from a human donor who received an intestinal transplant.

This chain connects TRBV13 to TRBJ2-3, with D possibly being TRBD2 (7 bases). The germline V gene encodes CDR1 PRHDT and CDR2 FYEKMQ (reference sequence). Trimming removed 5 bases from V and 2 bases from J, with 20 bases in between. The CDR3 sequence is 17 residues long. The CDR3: CASSQPRAGADTDTQYF. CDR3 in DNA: TGTGCCAGCAGCCAACCAAGGGCGGGGGCCGACACAGATACGCAGTATTTT. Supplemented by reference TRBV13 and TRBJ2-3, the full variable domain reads AAGVIQSPRHLIKEKRETATLKCYPIPRHDTVYWYQQGPGQDPQFLISFYEKMQSDKGSIPDRFSAQQFSDYHSELNMSSLELGDSALYFCASSQPRAGADTDTQYFGPGTRLTVL.

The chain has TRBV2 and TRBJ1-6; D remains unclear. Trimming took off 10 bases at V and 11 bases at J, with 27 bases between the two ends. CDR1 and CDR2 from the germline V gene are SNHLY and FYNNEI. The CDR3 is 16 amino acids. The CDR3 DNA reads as TGTGCCACCTCAAGGAGCTTATTAATCGGGATAACACCCCTCCACTTT. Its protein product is CATSRSLLIGITPLHF.

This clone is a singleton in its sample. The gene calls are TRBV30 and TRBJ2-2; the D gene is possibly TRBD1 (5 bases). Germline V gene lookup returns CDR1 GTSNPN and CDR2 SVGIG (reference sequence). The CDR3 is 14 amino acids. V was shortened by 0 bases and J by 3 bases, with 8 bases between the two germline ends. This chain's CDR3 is CAWSVGRHTGELFF. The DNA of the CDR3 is TGTGCCTGGAGTGTGGGGCGGCACACCGGGGAGCTGTTTTTT.

The CDR3 DNA is TGTGCCAGCAGCCCACCGGCCTACGAGCAGTACTTC. Translating gives CASSPPAYEQYF. The gene calls are TRBV11-2 and TRBJ2-7; no reliable D call. The CDR3 is made up of 12 amino acids. Germline CDR1 SGHAT, CDR2 FQNNGV. V was cut by 5 bases and J by 2 bases, with 7 bases left in between.

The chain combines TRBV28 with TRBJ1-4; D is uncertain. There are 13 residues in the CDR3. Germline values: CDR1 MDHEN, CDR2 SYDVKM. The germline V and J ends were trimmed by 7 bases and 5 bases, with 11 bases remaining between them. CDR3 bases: TGTGCCAGCATATCCCGGAGAAATGAAAAACTGTTTTTT. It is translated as CASISRRNEKLFF.

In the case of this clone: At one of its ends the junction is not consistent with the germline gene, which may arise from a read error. The CDR3 nucleotides read TGTGCTAGCAGCTTATACGGGACAGGTCGTTCTGGGGCCAACGTCCTGACTTTC. Its translation: CASSLYGTGRSGANVLTF. J is TRBJ2-6 and V is TRBV7-7; 8 bases are a match to TRBD1. The CDR3 is made up of 18 amino acids. Per the germline V gene, CDR1 is SSHAT and CDR2 is FNYEAQ (reference sequence).

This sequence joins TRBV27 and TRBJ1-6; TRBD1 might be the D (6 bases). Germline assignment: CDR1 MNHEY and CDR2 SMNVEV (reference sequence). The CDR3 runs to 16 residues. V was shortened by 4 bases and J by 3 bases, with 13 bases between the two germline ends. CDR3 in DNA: TGTGCCAGCAGTTATACAGGGAACTTCTATAATTCACCCCTCCACTTT. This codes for CASSYTGNFYNSPLHF.

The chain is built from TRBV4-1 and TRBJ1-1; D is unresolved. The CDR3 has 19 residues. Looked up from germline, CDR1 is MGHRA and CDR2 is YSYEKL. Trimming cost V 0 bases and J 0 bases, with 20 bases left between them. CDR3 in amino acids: CASSQDTGSRRLMNTEAFF. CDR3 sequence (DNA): TGCGCCAGCAGCCAAGATACGGGGAGTCGTCGACTAATGAACACTGAAGCTTTCTTT.

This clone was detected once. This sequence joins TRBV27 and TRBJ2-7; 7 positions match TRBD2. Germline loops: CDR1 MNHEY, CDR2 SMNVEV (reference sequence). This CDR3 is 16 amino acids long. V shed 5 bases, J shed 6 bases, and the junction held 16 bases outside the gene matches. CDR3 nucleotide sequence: TGTGCCAGCAGTGCCCTGAAGGTAGCGGGTCTACCCGAGCAGTACTTC. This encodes CASSALKVAGLPEQYF.

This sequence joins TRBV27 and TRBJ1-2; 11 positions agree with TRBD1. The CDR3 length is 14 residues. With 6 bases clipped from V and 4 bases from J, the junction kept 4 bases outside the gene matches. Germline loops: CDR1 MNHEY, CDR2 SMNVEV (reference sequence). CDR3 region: CASRRTGGGYGYTF. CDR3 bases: TGTGCCAGCAGGCGGACAGGGGGCGGCTATGGCTACACCTTC.

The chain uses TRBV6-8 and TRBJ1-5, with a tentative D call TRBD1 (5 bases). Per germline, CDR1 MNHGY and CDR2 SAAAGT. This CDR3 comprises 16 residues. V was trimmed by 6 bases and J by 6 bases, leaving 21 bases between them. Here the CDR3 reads CASSAGRYSWGQPQHF. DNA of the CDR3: TGTGCCAGCAGCGCGGGACGGTACTCTTGGGGTCAGCCCCAGCATTTT.

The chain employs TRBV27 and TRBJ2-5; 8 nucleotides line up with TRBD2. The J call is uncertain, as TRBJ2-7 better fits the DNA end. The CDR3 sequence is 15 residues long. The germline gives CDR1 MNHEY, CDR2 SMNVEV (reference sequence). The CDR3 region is CASSELAGYSYEQYF. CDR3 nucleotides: TGTGCCAGCAGTGAGTTAGCGGGATACTCCTACGAGCAGTACTTC.

The CDR3 sequence is CASRQGAYGYTF. The CDR3 coding sequence is TGTGCCAGCAGACAGGGAGCCTATGGCTACACCTTC. This chain joins TRBV11-2 and TRBJ1-2; TRBD1 is a possible D gene (6 bases). Germline-derived CDR1 and CDR2 are SGHAT and FQNNGV. V was cut by 6 bases and J by 4 bases, with 9 bases left in between. This CDR3 contains 12 residues.

CDR3 sequence: CAWSADREDSNTEAFF. In DNA, the CDR3 is TGTGCCTGGAGTGCGGACAGGGAAGATTCCAACACTGAAGCTTTCTTT. The chain uses TRBV30 and TRBJ1-1, with 8 bases fitting TRBD1. Germline V gene lookup returns CDR1 GTSNPN and CDR2 SVGIG (reference sequence). Unmatched junction bases numbered 9, after V lost 1 base and J lost 2 bases. This CDR3 has 16 residues.

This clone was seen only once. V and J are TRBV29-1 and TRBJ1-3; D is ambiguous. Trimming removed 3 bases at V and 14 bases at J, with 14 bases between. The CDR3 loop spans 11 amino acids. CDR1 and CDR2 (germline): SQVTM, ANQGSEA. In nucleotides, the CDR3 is TGCAGCGTTGATCATCCGGGTCCTCTATATTTT. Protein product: CSVDHPGPLYF. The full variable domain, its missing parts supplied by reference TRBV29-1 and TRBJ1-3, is SAVISQKPSRDICQRGTSLTIQCQVDSQVTMMFWYRQQPGQSLTLIATANQGSEATYESGFVIDKFPISRPNLTFSTLTVSNMSPEDSSIYLCSVDHPGPLYFGEGSWLTVV.

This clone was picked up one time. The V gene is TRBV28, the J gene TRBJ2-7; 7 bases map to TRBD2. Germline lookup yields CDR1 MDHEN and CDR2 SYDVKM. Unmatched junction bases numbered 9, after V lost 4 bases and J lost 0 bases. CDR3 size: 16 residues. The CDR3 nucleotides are TGTGCCAGCAGTTCCCTCTCGACTAGCAGCTCCTACGAGCAGTACTTC. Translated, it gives CASSSLSTSSSYEQYF.